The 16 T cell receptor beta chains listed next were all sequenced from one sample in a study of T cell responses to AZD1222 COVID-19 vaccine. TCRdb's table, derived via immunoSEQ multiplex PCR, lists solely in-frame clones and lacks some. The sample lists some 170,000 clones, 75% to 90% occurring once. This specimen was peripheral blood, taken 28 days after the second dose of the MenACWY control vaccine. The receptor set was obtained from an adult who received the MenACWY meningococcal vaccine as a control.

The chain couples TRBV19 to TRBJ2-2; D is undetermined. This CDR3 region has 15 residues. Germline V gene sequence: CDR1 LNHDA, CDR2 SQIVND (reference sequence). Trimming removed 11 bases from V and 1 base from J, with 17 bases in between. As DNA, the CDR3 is TGTGCCTGCCGGCAGGCGGTAATGAACACCGGGGAGCTGTTTTTT. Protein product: CACRQAVMNTGELFF.

CDR3 region: CASSQTSGVTTSDGYTF. CDR3 bases: TGTGCCAGCAGCCAGACCTCAGGGGTTACGACCTCAGACGGCTACACCTTC. The chain joins TRBV4-2 to TRBJ1-2, with D maybe TRBD1 (6 bases). CDR3 length: 17 amino acids. Germline CDR1 and CDR2: LGHNA and YNFKEQ. The ends were cut back, 3 bases at V and 8 bases at J, with 25 bases in the middle.

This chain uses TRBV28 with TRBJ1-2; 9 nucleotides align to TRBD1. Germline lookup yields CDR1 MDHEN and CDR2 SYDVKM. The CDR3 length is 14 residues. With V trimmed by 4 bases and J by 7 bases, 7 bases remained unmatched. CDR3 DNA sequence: TGTGCCAGCAGTTGGACAGGGGTCGGGGCTGGCTACACCTTC. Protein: CASSWTGVGAGYTF.

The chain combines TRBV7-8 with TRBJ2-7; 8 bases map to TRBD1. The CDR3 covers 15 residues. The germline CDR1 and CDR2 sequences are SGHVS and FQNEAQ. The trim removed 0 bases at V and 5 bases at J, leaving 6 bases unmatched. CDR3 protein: CASSLAEDRAHEQYF. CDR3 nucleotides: TGTGCCAGCAGCTTAGCAGAGGACAGGGCCCACGAGCAGTACTTC.

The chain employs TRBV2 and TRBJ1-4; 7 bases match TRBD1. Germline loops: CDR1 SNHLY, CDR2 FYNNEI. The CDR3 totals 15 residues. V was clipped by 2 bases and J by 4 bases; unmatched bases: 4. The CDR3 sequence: CASSERGQGNEKLFF. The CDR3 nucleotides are TGTGCCAGCAGTGAAAGGGGGCAAGGTAATGAAAAACTGTTTTTT.

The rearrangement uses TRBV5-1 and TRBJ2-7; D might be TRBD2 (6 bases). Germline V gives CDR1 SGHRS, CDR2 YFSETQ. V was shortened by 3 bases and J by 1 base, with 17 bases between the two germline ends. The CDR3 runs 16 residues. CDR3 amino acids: CASSYQRGTDSYEQYF. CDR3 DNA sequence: TGCGCCAGCAGCTACCAACGGGGGACCGATTCCTACGAGCAGTACTTC.

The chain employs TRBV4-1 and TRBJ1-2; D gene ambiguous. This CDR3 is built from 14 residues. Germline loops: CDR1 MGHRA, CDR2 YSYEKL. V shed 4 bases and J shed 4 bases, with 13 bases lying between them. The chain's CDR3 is CASSPGSLTYGYTF. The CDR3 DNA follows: TGCGCCAGCAGCCCCGGCTCGCTAACCTATGGCTACACCTTC.

CDR3 region: CASSEIGLARGDTQYF. CDR3 coding DNA: TGTGCCAGCAGTGAAATTGGGCTAGCTCGGGGAGATACGCAGTATTTT. The chain links TRBV6-1 to TRBJ2-3; tentative D call: TRBD2 (5 bases). The germline V gene has CDR1 MNHNS and CDR2 SASEGT. V shed 2 bases and J shed 5 bases, with 17 bases lying between them. The CDR3 length is 16 residues.

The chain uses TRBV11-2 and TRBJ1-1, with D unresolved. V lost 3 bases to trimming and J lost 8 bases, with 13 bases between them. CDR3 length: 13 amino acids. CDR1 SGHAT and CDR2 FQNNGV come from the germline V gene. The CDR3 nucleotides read TGTGCCAGCAGCTTGGTGGTTACCGTCGAAGCTTTCTTT. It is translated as CASSLVVTVEAFF.

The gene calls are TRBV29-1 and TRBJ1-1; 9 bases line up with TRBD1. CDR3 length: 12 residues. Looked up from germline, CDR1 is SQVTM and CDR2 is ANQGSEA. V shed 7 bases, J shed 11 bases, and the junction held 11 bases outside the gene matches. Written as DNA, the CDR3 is TGCAGCGACCGGGACAGGGTGGGGTACGCTTTCTTT. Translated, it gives CSDRDRVGYAFF. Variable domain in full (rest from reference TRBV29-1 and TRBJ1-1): SAVISQKPSRDICQRGTSLTIQCQVDSQVTMMFWYRQQPGQSLTLIATANQGSEATYESGFVIDKFPISRPNLTFSTLTVSNMSPEDSSIYLCSDRDRVGYAFFGQGTRLTVV.

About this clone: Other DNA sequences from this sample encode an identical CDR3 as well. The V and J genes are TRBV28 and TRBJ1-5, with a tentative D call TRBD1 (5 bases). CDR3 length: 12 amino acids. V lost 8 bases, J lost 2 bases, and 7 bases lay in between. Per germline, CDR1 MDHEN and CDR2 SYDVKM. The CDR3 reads CASRDGNQPQHF. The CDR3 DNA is TGTGCCAGCCGGGACGGCAATCAGCCCCAGCATTTT.

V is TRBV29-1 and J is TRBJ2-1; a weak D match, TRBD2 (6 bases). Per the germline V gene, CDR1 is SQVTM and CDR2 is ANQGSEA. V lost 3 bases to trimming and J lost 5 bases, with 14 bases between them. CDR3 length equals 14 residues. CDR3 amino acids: CSVEEGFLNNEQFF. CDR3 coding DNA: TGCAGCGTTGAGGAGGGCTTTCTGAACAATGAGCAGTTCTTC.

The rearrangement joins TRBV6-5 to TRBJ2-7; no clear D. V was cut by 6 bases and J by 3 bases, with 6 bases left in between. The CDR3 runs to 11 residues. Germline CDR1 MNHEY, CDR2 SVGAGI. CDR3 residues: CASRDGYEQYF. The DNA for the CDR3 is TGTGCCAGCAGAGACGGCTACGAGCAGTACTTC.

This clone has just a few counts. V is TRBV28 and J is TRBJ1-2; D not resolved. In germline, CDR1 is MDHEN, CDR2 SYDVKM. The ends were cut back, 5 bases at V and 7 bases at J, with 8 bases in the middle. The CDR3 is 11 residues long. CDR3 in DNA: TGTGCCAGCAGTAAAAACCGTGGCTACACCTTC. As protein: CASSKNRGYTF.

CDR3 region: CASTPTGAAYEQYF. Written as DNA, the CDR3 is TGTGCCAGCACCCCGACAGGGGCGGCCTACGAGCAGTACTTC. The chain is built from TRBV28 and TRBJ2-7; 8 nucleotides match TRBD1. This CDR3 region has 14 residues. The V gene end was trimmed by 7 bases and the J gene end by 2 bases; junction bases not matched to a gene: 7. The V gene's germline CDR1 is MDHEN and CDR2 SYDVKM.

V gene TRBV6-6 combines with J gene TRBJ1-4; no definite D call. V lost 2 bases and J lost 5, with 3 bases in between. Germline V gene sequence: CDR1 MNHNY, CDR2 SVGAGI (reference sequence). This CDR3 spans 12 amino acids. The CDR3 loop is CASSYPNEKLFF. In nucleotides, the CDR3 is TGTGCCAGCAGTTACCCGAATGAAAAACTGTTTTTT.